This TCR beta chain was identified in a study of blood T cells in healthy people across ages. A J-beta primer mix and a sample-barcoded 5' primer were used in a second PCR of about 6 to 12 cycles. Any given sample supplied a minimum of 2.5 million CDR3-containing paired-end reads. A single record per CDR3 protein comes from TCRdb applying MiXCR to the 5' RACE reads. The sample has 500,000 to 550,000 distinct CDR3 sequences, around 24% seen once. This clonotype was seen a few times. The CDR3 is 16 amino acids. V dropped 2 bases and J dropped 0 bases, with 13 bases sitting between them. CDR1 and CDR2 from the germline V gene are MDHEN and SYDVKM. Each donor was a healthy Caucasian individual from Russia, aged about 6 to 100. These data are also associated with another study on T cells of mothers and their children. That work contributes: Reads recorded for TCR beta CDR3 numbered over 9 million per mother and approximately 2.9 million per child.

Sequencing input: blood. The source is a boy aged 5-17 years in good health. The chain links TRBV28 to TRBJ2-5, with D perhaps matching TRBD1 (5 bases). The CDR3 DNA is TGTGCCAGCAGTTTACTTCTAAACAGGCACCAAGAGACCCAGTACTTC. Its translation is CASSLLLNRHQETQYF.